These 23 T cell receptor beta chains were sequenced from one sample in a study of blood T cell repertoires in COVID-19. Some clones are missing from TCRdb's copy, which holds only in-frame ones; the method was immunoSEQ multiplex PCR. The sample gives 200,000 to 300,000 clones, over 75% of which show up once; around 0.67% is in the top ten. The sequenced material came from peripheral blood. The receptors stem from a human donor in a cohort sampled during active COVID-19.

This chain joins TRBV5-4 and TRBJ2-7; D might be TRBD2 (5 bases). V lost 0 bases, J lost 2 bases, and 12 bases lay in between. This CDR3 comprises 15 residues. Per the germline V gene, CDR1 is SGHNT and CDR2 is YYREEE (reference sequence). For the CDR3, the DNA is TGTGCCAGCAGCTTGGGACCTCTCGGGGCCTACGAGCAGTACTTC. Amino acids: CASSLGPLGAYEQYF.

This chain joins TRBV4-3 and TRBJ1-4; 7 bases match TRBD1. The ends lost 1 base at V and 5 bases at J; junction bases unmatched: 7. Germline V gives CDR1 LGHNA, CDR2 YSLEER. CDR3 length: 16 amino acids. CDR3 bases: TGCGCCAGCAGCCAAGTATCACAGGGGCCGAATGAAAAACTGTTTTTT. Translated: CASSQVSQGPNEKLFF.

The V gene is TRBV5-1, the J gene TRBJ2-5; 8 bases map to TRBD2. CDR3 length equals 14 residues. Trimming removed 4 bases from V and 7 bases from J; junction bases left unmatched: 9. The germline V gene has CDR1 SGHRS and CDR2 YFSETQ. Here the CDR3 DNA reads TGCGCCAGCAGCAGCGGACTAGCCCCCAGGACCCAGTACTTC. Protein product: CASSSGLAPRTQYF.

This chain links TRBV7-8 with TRBJ1-2; D gene unclear. CDR1 is SGHVS and CDR2 is FQNEAQ in the germline V gene. The CDR3 length is 13 residues. V was trimmed by 4 bases and J by 4 bases, leaving 10 bases between them. The CDR3 nucleotides are TGTGCCAGCAGCTCCTTCCCCGGCTATGGCTACACCTTC. This sequence encodes CASSSFPGYGYTF.

Details on this clone: Additional DNA sequences in this sample encode the identical CDR3. The gene calls are TRBV7-2 and TRBJ2-7; the D gene is possibly TRBD2 (5 bases). Trimming left V 3 bases short and J 1 base short, with 7 bases between. CDR1 and CDR2 from the germline V gene are SGHTA and FQGNSA. The CDR3 has 13 amino acids. The CDR3 region is CASSLDLSYEQYF. The CDR3 nucleotides are TGTGCCAGCAGCTTGGACTTATCCTACGAGCAGTACTTC.

The chain joins TRBV6-2 or TRBV6-3 to TRBJ2-2; perhaps TRBD2 as D (5 bases). Germline CDR1 reads MNHEY; CDR2 reads SVGEGT. The CDR3 loop spans 16 amino acids. V lost 0 bases to trimming and J lost 8 bases, with 16 bases between them. Here the CDR3 reads CASSYSGMVLRGELFF. The CDR3 nucleotides read TGTGCCAGCAGTTACTCCGGGATGGTTTTAAGGGGGGAGCTGTTTTTT.

The V and J genes are TRBV7-9 and TRBJ2-1; D might be TRBD2 (6 bases). CDR1 and CDR2 from the germline V gene are SEHNR and FQNEAQ (reference sequence). V was trimmed by 1 base and J by 4 bases, leaving 17 bases between them. The CDR3 is 17 residues long. CDR3 in amino acids: CASSLEWVEGEYNEQFF. CDR3 coding DNA: TGTGCCAGCAGCTTAGAGTGGGTGGAGGGCGAATACAATGAGCAGTTCTTC.

V gene TRBV3-1 (or the pseudogene TRBV3-2) combines with J gene TRBJ2-7, with D perhaps TRBD2 (6 bases). CDR3 length: 15 residues. Per the germline V gene, CDR1 is LGHDT and CDR2 is YNNKEL (reference sequence). V was pared by 1 base and J by 3 bases, with 13 bases between. CDR3 region: CASSQVGGTGYEQYF. The DNA of the CDR3 is TGTGCCAGCAGCCAAGTTGGGGGGACCGGCTACGAGCAGTACTTC.

The V and J genes are TRBV7-9 and TRBJ2-5; 8 bases are a match to TRBD2. Germline CDR1 reads SEHNR; CDR2 reads FQNEAQ (reference sequence). This CDR3 comprises 16 residues. V lost 5 bases and J lost 5; bases outside the gene matches: 13. The CDR3 here is CASSAPGLVTGETQYF. The CDR3 region has the DNA TGTGCCAGCAGCGCCCCGGGACTAGTGACTGGGGAGACCCAGTACTTC.

The table lists this clone with a few counts. V usage is TRBV27 and J usage is TRBJ2-7, with 8 nucleotides matching TRBD1. V lost 6 bases to trimming and J lost 6 bases; unmatched junction nucleotides: 4. Germline CDR1 is MNHEY and CDR2 is SMNVEV (reference sequence). The length of the CDR3 is 12 residues. The CDR3 DNA follows: TGTGCCAGCAGCCTTACAGGGGGCGAGCAGTACTTC. Protein: CASSLTGGEQYF.

The V and J genes are TRBV19 and TRBJ2-5, with D possibly TRBD1 on 5 matching bases. CDR3 length: 14 amino acids. V was clipped by 1 base and J by 5 bases, with 11 bases between them. In germline, CDR1 is LNHDA, CDR2 SQIVND (reference sequence). CDR3 sequence: CASSIAQGAETQYF. The CDR3 DNA reads TGTGCCAGTAGTATAGCCCAGGGCGCGGAGACCCAGTACTTC.

The chain combines TRBV7-6 with TRBJ2-3; 7 bases match TRBD2. V lost 5 bases, J lost 5 bases, and 7 bases stayed unmatched. CDR1 is SGHVS and CDR2 is FNYEAQ in the germline V gene. The CDR3 spans 14 residues. The chain's CDR3 is CASSLGGEGDTQYF. The DNA of the CDR3 is TGTGCCAGCAGCCTGGGGGGGGAGGGAGATACGCAGTATTTT.

This chain connects TRBV4-2 to TRBJ2-7; 9 nucleotides line up with TRBD2. The germline V gene encodes CDR1 LGHNA and CDR2 YNFKEQ. The CDR3 is 14 residues long. Losses at the gene ends were 2 bases for V and 4 bases for J; bases not matched to a gene: 3. CDR3 residues: CASSQSAGGYEQYF. CDR3 nucleotides: TGTGCCAGCAGCCAAAGTGCGGGAGGGTACGAGCAGTACTTC.

V usage is TRBV11-2 and J usage is TRBJ2-5; TRBD2 matches at 7 bases. The CDR3 covers 14 residues. The trim removed 5 bases at V and 4 bases at J, leaving 7 bases unmatched. CDR1 and CDR2 (germline): SGHAT, FQNNGV. CDR3 coding DNA: TGTGCCAGCAGCCTCGAGCGGGGCGGAGAGACCCAGTACTTC. It specifies CASSLERGGETQYF.

The rearrangement uses TRBV30 and TRBJ1-5, with 7 bases matching TRBD1. V shed 0 bases and J 4 bases; nucleotides not matched to a gene: 3. CDR1 GTSNPN and CDR2 SVGIG come from the germline V gene (reference sequence). The CDR3 is 14 amino acids. The CDR3 sequence: CAWSVGDRNQPQHF. The CDR3 DNA reads TGTGCCTGGAGTGTAGGGGACAGAAATCAGCCCCAGCATTTT.

The chain employs TRBV7-3 and TRBJ2-3, with TRBD2 matching 10 bases. V lost 4 bases to trimming and J lost 5 bases; unmatched junction nucleotides: 3. CDR3 size: 14 residues. The V gene's germline CDR1 is SGHTA and CDR2 FQGTGA. The CDR3 reads CASSSTSGLDTQYF. DNA of the CDR3: TGTGCCAGCAGCTCGACTAGCGGGTTAGATACGCAGTATTTT.

The rearrangement joins TRBV24-1 to TRBJ2-3, with D perhaps TRBD2 (6 bases). Germline assignment: CDR1 KGHDR and CDR2 SFDVKD. The CDR3 is 18 amino acids. The ends were cut back, 0 bases at V and 1 base at J, with 16 bases in the middle. The CDR3, as DNA: TGTGCCACCAGTGATTTGGGGGCCAGGGAGGATGGCACAGATACGCAGTATTTT. Translating it yields CATSDLGAREDGTDTQYF.

The chain employs TRBV7-9 and TRBJ1-1, with TRBD1 as a possible D gene (5 bases). Trimming stripped 1 base from V and 10 bases from J, with 13 bases between. From germline, CDR1 is SEHNR and CDR2 FQNEAQ (reference sequence). CDR3 length: 13 amino acids. The CDR3 DNA follows: TGTGCCAGCAGCTTAGAAGCCCCAAGGGGAGCTTTCTTT. It specifies CASSLEAPRGAFF.

J is TRBJ2-3 and V is TRBV29-1, with 7 bases fitting TRBD1. With 4 bases clipped from V and 2 bases from J, the junction kept 9 bases outside the gene matches. Germline CDR1 reads SQVTM; CDR2 reads ANQGSEA. CDR3 length equals 15 residues. The CDR3, as DNA: TGCAGCGTTGGATACGGACAGGCAACCACAGATACGCAGTATTTT. Translated: CSVGYGQATTDTQYF.

The chain uses TRBV7-9 and TRBJ1-2, with a tentative D call TRBD1 (6 bases). Germline-derived CDR1 and CDR2 are SEHNR and FQNEAQ (reference sequence). This CDR3 has 16 residues. V was trimmed by 5 bases and J by 7 bases, leaving 23 bases between them. For the CDR3, the DNA is TGTGCCAGCAGCCAGACAGGCCCCACCGGTGGCGGTGGCTACACCTTC. Protein sequence: CASSQTGPTGGGGYTF.

The chain joins TRBV3-1 (or the pseudogene TRBV3-2) to TRBJ2-7, with 7 bases fitting TRBD2. V shed 1 base and J 0 bases; nucleotides not matched to a gene: 6. Looked up from germline, CDR1 is LGHDT and CDR2 is YNNKEL (reference sequence). This CDR3 region has 16 residues. CDR3 sequence (DNA): TGTGCCAGCAGCCAAGCTTGGCTAGCGGTCTCCTACGAGCAGTACTTC. Translating gives CASSQAWLAVSYEQYF.

This rearrangement joins TRBV19 to TRBJ2-7, with TRBD1 matching over 9 bases. CDR3 size: 13 residues. Germline loops: CDR1 LNHDA, CDR2 SQIVND (reference sequence). The V and J ends lost 9 bases and 0 bases, in that order; junction bases with no gene match: 3. CDR3 loop: CASGQGTSYEQYF. The CDR3 DNA is TGTGCCAGCGGACAGGGGACCTCCTACGAGCAGTACTTC.

The chain carries TRBV6-2 or TRBV6-3 and TRBJ1-2; no firm D call. The CDR3 spans 13 residues. The germline V and J ends were trimmed by 5 bases and 6 bases, with 13 bases remaining between them. Germline-derived CDR1 and CDR2 are MNHEY and SVGEGT. CDR3 DNA: TGTGCCAGCAGTCCCGTCGGGTTGCATGGCTACACCTTC. Translated, it gives CASSPVGLHGYTF.